The source of this TCR beta chain is a study of control samples from healthy donors and cancer patients. Notes on this clone: A read error may produce the germline difference seen at one junction end.

TCRdb's copy holds only in-frame clones and misses some; the assay was immunoSEQ multiplex PCR. The data contain some 160,000 clones, roughly 94% of them singletons. This CDR3 spans 14 amino acids. Germline assignment: CDR1 SGHTS and CDR2 YDEGEE. The chain recombines TRBV5-8 with TRBJ2-7; weak D call: TRBD1 (5 bases). The receptor was derived from a woman aged 40 to 55 in good health. Sequenced material: blood. CDR3 protein: CASRQAPHRDLGHF. In DNA, the CDR3 is TGTGCCAGCAGACAGGCACCCCACCGAGACTTGGGGCACTTC.